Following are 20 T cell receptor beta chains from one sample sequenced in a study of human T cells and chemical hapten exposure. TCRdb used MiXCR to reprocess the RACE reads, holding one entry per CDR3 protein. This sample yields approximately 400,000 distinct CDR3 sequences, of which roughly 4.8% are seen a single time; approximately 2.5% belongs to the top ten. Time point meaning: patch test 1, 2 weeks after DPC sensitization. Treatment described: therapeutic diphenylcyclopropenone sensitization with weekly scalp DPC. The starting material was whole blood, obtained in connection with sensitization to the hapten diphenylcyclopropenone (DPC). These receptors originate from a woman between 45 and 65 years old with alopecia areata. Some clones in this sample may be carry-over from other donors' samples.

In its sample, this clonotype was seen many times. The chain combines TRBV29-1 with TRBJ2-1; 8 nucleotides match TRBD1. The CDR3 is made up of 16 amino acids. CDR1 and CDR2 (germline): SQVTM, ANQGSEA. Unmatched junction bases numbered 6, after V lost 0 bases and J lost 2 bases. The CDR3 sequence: CSVEDQDRVTYNEQFF. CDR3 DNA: TGCAGCGTTGAAGATCAGGACAGGGTCACCTACAATGAGCAGTTCTTC.

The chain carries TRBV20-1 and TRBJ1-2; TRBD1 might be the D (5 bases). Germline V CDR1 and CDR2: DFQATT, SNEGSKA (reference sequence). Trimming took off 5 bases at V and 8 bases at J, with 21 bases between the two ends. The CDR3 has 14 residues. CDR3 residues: CSAPSGTPPDGYTF. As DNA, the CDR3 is TGCAGTGCTCCTTCCGGGACTCCGCCGGACGGCTACACCTTC.

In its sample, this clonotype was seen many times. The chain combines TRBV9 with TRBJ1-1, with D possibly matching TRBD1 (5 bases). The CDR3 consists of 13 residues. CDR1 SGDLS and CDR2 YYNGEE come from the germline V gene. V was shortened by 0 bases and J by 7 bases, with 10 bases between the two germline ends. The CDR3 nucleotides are TGTGCCAGCAGCGTAGGGGACTCCGGTGAAGCTTTCTTT. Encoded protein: CASSVGDSGEAFF.

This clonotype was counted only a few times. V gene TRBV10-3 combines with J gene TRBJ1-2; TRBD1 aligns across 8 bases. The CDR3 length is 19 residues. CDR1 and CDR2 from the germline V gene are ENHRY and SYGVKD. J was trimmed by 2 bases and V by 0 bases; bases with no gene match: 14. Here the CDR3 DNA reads TGTGCCATCAGTGAGTCAGGGACAGGCAAGGGTGCAGACAACTATGGCTACACCTTC. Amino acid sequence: CAISESGTGKGADNYGYTF.

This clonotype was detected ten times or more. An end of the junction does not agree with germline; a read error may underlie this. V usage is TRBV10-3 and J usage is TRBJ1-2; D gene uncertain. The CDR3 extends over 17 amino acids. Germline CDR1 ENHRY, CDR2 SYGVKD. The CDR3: CAIREFILLDRIYGYTF. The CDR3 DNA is TGTGCCATCAGGGAGTTTATACTTTTAGACCGCATCTATGGCTACACCTTC.

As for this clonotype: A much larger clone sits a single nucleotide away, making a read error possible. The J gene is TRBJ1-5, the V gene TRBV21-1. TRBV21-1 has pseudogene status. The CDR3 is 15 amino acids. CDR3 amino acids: CAISYCVDSNQPQHF. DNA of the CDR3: TGTGCCATCAGCTATTGCGTGGATAGCAATCAGCCCCAGCATTTT.

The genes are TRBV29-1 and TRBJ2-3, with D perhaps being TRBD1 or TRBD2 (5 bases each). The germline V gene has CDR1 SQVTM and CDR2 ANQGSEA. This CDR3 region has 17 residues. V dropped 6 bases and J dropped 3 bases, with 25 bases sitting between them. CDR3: CSVGLAGRNGGTDTQYF. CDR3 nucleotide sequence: TGCAGCGTCGGCCTGGCAGGGCGCAACGGAGGAACAGATACGCAGTATTTT.

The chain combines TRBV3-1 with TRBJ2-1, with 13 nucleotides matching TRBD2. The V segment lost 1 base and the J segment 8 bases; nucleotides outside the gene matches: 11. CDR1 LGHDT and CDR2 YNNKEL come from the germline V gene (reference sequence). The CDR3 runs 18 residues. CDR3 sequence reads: CASSQGMETSGRSDEQFF. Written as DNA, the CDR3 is TGTGCCAGCAGCCAAGGCATGGAGACTAGCGGGAGGTCTGATGAGCAGTTCTTC.

The CDR3 region has the DNA TGTGCCAGCAGTTTGGGACAGGGGGCAAAACTGTTTTTT. It specifies CASSLGQGAKLFF. The chain employs TRBV28 and TRBJ1-4; the match to TRBD1 covers 12 bases. Germline-derived CDR1 and CDR2 are MDHEN and SYDVKM. The CDR3 has 13 amino acids. V lost 3 bases and J lost 10; bases outside the gene matches: 0.

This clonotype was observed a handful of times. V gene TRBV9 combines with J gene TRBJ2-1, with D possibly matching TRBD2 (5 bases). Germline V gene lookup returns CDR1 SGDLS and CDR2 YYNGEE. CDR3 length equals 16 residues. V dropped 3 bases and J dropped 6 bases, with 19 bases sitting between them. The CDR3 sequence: CASSEGSGSNINEQFF. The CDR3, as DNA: TGTGCCAGCAGCGAAGGAAGCGGAAGCAATATCAATGAGCAGTTCTTC.

The CDR3 here is CASSPLPTVASGNTIYF. In DNA form, the CDR3 reads TGTGCCAGCAGCCCCCTTCCGACGGTTGCCTCTGGAAACACCATATATTTT. This chain joins TRBV9 and TRBJ1-3; unclear D gene. Trimming shortened V by 4 bases and J by 0 bases, and 17 bases separated the two germline ends. This CDR3 has 17 residues. Germline loops: CDR1 SGDLS, CDR2 YYNGEE.

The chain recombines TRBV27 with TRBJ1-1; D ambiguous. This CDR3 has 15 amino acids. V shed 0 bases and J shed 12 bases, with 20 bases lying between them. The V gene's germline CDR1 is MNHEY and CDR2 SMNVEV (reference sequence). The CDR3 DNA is TGTGCCAGCAGTTTATCCTCCGTGGGCCGATCTGGAACTTTCTTT. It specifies CASSLSSVGRSGTFF.

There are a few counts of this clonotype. CDR3 region: CASSQESGGRTEAFF. CDR3 DNA sequence: TGCGCCAGCAGCCAAGAGTCGGGGGGGCGGACTGAAGCTTTCTTT. The gene calls are TRBV4-1 and TRBJ1-1; TRBD1 might be the D (6 bases). V lost 0 bases to trimming and J lost 5 bases, with 13 bases between them. The germline CDR1 and CDR2 sequences are MGHRA and YSYEKL. The CDR3 length is 15 residues.

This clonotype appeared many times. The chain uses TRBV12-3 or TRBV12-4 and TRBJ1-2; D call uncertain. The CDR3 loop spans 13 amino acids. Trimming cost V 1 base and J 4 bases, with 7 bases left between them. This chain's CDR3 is CASSLGQIYGYTF. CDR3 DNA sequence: TGTGCCAGCAGTTTAGGGCAGATCTATGGCTACACCTTC.

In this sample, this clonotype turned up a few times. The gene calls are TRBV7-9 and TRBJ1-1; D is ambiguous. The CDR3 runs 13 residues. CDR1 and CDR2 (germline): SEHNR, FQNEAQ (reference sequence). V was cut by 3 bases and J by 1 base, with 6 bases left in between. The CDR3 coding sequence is TGTGCCAGCAGCTTGCAGAAGAACACTGAAGCTTTCTTT. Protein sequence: CASSLQKNTEAFF. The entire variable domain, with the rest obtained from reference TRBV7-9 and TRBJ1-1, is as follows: DTGVSQNPRHKITKRGQNVTFRCDPISEHNRLYWYRQTLGQGPEFLTYFQNEAQLEKSRLLSDRFSAERPKGSFSTLEIQRTEQGDSAMYLCASSLQKNTEAFFGQGTRLTVV.

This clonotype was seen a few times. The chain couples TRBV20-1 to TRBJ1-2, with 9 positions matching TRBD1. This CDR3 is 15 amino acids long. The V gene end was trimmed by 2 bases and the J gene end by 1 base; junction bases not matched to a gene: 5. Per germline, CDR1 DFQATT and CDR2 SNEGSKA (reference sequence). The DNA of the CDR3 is TGCAGTGCTAGAAGAGGGGACAGGGTTAACTATGGCTACACCTTC. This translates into CSARRGDRVNYGYTF.

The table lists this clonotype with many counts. CDR3 bases: TGCAGTGCTAGAGCCCCGTTCTTAGTTGATACGCAGTATTTT. Translating it yields CSARAPFLVDTQYF. The J gene is TRBJ2-3, the V gene TRBV20-1; D call uncertain. The CDR3 sequence is 14 residues long. The germline V gene has CDR1 DFQATT and CDR2 SNEGSKA (reference sequence). V was clipped by 1 base and J by 6 bases, with 14 bases between them.

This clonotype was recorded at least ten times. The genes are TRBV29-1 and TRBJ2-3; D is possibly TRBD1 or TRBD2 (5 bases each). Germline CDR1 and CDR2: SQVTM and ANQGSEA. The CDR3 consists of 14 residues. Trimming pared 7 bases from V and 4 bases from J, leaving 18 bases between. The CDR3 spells CSAQDRGVADTQYF. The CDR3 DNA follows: TGCAGCGCTCAGGATAGAGGGGTAGCAGATACGCAGTATTTT.

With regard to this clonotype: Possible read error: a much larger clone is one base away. The CDR3 reads CARSPRHSIAKNIQYF. The CDR3 nucleotides read TGTGCCAGAAGTCCTCGACACTCTATAGCCAAAAACATTCAGTACTTC. The J gene is TRBJ2-4, the V gene TRBV28; D gene ambiguous. Trimming removed 9 bases from V and 0 bases from J, with 18 bases in between. Germline CDR1 reads MDHEN; CDR2 reads SYDVKM. This CDR3 has 16 residues.

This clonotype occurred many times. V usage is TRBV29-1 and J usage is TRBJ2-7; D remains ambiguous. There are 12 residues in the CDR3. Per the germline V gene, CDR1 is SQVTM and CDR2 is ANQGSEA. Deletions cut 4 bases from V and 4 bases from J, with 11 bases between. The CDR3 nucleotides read TGCAGCGTTGCTCCGACTGATTACGAGCAGTACTTC. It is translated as CSVAPTDYEQYF.